This T cell receptor (beta chain) came from a study of a mutant IDH1 vaccine in newly diagnosed glioma. At the level of the study: Vaccine administration was initiated 4-6 weeks following radiotherapy alone, or with temozolomide cycles. Patients' prior therapy spanned radiotherapy, temozolomide, or both; most underwent both. The study, taken as a whole, reports: Pseudoprogression seemingly bore no relation to changes in top peripheral T cell clonotypes. The study observed vaccine-induced immune responses in roughly 93% of patients.

Time point specified: week 5, during vaccination. Doses comprised 300 ug of mutant IDH1 20-mer peptide each, plus topical imiquimod. The CDR3 sequence is 15 residues long. Trimming took 4 bases from V and 5 from J; bases not matched to a gene: 3. CDR1 and CDR2 from the germline V gene are SEHNR and FQNEAQ (reference sequence). Sequencing used immunoSEQ multiplex PCR; TCRdb keeps in-frame clones, though not all of them. The table lists about 27,000 clones, around 79% of them singletons. The table lists this clone with a count of one. The antigen remains undetermined. This TCR derives from a middle-aged man with glioma. Sequencing used PBMCs, obtained from a glioma patient whose treatment included an IDH1 peptide vaccine. The V gene is TRBV7-9, the J gene TRBJ2-2, with 11 bases matching TRBD2. CDR3 nucleotide sequence: TGTGCCAGCAGCTCTTTAGCGGGAGGGACCGGGGAGCTGTTTTTT. Amino acid sequence: CASSSLAGGTGELFF.